This T cell receptor (beta chain) came from a study of cytomegalovirus exposure and HLA in healthy donors. Study-wide results and limits: Later, an analysis found that common viral pathogens appeared to be linked with several of the most significant clusters. The only immune exposure information that was available was CMV serostatus. Sequencing depth across donors, presence/absence analyses assumed, was roughly uniform.

The study ran its PCR with 60 Vbeta and 13 Jbeta primers. Profiling relied on immunoSEQ multiplex PCR, and the TCRdb table lists in-frame clones only, not all of them. The sample holds 150,000 or so clones, about 10% seen once. Comments on this clone: Its antigen is unidentified.

Trimming took off 0 bases at V and 6 bases at J, with 17 bases between the two ends. CDR1 is LNHNV, CDR2 YYDKDF, per germline (reference sequence). CDR3 length equals 16 residues. This sequence was found in a man over 45 in good health and CMV-seronegative. Sequences were obtained from PBMCs. V usage is TRBV15 and J usage is TRBJ1-2, with D possibly matching TRBD1 (5 bases). CDR3 region: CATSRDTGRESNGYTF. The CDR3 DNA follows: TGTGCCACCAGCAGAGATACGGGCAGGGAAAGTAATGGCTACACCTTC.